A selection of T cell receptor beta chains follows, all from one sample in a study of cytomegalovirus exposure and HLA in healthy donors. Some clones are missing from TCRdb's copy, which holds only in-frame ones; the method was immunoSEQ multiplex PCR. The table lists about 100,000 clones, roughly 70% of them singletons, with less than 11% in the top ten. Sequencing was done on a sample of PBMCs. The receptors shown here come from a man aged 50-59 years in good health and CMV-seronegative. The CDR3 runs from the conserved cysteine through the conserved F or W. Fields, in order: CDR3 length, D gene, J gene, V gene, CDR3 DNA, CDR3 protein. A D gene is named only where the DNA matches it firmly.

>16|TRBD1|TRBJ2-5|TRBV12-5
TGTGCTAGTGGTCCCGGGGACAGGGGGCGCGGAGAGACCCAGTACTTC
CASGPGDRGRGETQYF
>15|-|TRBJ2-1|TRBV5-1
TGCGCCAGCAGCTTGGGACAGCAGTCCTACAATGAGCAGTTCTTC
CASSLGQQSYNEQFF
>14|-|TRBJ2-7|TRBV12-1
-
CASSFASGSYEQYF
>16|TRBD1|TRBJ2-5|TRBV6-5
TGTGCCAGCAGTTACAGGACAGGGGGAACGGGTGAGACCCAGTACTTC
CASSYRTGGTGETQYF
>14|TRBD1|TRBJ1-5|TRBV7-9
TGTGCCAGCAGTTTGGGACAGGTAAATCAGCCCCAGCATTTT
CASSLGQVNQPQHF
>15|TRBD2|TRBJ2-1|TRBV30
TGTGCCTGGCTTCCCGGGGCGGGAGGGTATGGTGAGCAGTTCTTC
CAWLPGAGGYGEQFF
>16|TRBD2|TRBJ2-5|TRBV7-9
TGTGCCAGCAGCTTAGCGCGGGTAGCGGGGGACCAGACCCAGTACTTC
CASSLARVAGDQTQYF
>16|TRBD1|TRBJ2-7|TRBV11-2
TGTGCCAGCAGCTTCGGAAGACAGGGGGGCTCCTACGAGCAGTACTTC
CASSFGRQGGSYEQYF
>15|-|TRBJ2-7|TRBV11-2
TGTGCCAGCAGCTCGTCGGGGAGAATCTTCTACGAGCAGTACTTC
CASSSSGRIFYEQYF
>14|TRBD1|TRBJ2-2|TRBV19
TGTGCCAGTAGCCGGACAGGCCGAGGGGGGGAGCTGTTTTTT
CASSRTGRGGELFF
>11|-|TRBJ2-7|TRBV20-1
TGCAGTGCTAGGGCCCCCTACGAGCAGTACTTC
CSARAPYEQYF
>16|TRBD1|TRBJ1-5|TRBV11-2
TGTGCCAGCAGCGCAATACAGGGGTTACGGAATCAGCCCCAGCATTTT
CASSAIQGLRNQPQHF
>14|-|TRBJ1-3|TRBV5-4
TGTGCCAGCAGCTTATACGGGGCTGGAAACACCATATATTTT
CASSLYGAGNTIYF
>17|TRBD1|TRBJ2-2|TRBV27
TGTGCCAGCAGTTCGACGACAGGGGGCTTTAACACCGGGGAGCTGTTTTTT
CASSSTTGGFNTGELFF
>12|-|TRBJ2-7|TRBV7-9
TGTGCCAGCAGCCTTCCTGAAGGCGGGCAGTACTTC
CASSLPEGGQYF
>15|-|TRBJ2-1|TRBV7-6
TGTGCCAGCAGCCAGGGGCCGAACTCCTACAATGAGCAGTTCTTC
CASSQGPNSYNEQFF